The subject of this entry is one TCR beta chain. The CDR3 is made up of 15 amino acids. This specimen belongs to a study of T cell changes during pregnancy in multiple sclerosis. Using immunoSEQ multiplex PCR, the repertoire was profiled, and TCRdb retains in-frame clones only, with some absent. Found here are 50,000 to 65,000 clones, around 85% of them singletons; the top ten hold approximately 0.4%. The specimen comprised CD4+ T cells from peripheral blood mononuclear cells, sampled in the third trimester of pregnancy. The chain combines TRBV1 with TRBJ2-1; the table gives TRBD2 as D, unverified against the DNA. TRBV1 is a pseudogene locus. The origin of this receptor is a female donor with multiple sclerosis, enrolled in a pregnancy study. The CDR3 sequence: CTSSLGLAGAPEQFF. The DNA of the CDR3 is TGCACCAGCAGCCTCGGACTAGCGGGAGCCCCTGAGCAGTTCTTC.